A selection of T cell receptor beta chains follows, all from one sample in a study of beta chain features in type 1 diabetes. Profiling relied on immunoSEQ multiplex PCR, and the TCRdb table lists in-frame clones only, not all of them. The repertoire consists of around 340,000 clones, with roughly a tenth occurring once and the leading ten covering around 1%. Sequenced input: central memory CD4+ T cells from blood. These receptors all stem from a man under 40 with type 1 diabetes. Each CDR3 is given with its conserved first and last residue. A D gene is named only where the DNA matches it firmly. Some rows have no size entry. The others give once, few or many, or a class for an expanded clone.

size: .; D: .; V: TRBV5-1; J: TRBJ2-2; DNA: TGCGCCAGCACGCAGAACACCGGGGAGCTGTTTTTT; CDR3: CASTQNTGELFF
size: .; D: TRBD2; V: TRBV10-1; J: TRBJ2-3; DNA: TGCGCCAGCAGCCCCACTAGCGGGGCCTCGAGGGATACGCAGTATTTT; CDR3: CASSPTSGASRDTQYF
size: .; D: .; V: TRBV5-1; J: TRBJ2-5; DNA: TGCGCCAGCAGCTTGGACGGGACCCAGTACTTC; CDR3: CASSLDGTQYF
size: .; D: TRBD1; V: TRBV19; J: TRBJ2-7; DNA: TGTGCCAGTAGCACACAGGGGTCGAGCTCCTACGAGCAGTACTTC; CDR3: CASSTQGSSSYEQYF
size: .; D: TRBD1; V: TRBV4-1; J: TRBJ2-5; DNA: TGCGCCAGCAGCCAAGAGGGACAGGTAGGCCAAGAGACCCAGTACTTC; CDR3: CASSQEGQVGQETQYF
size: .; D: .; V: TRBV19; J: TRBJ1-1; DNA: TGTGCCAGTAGTATAGAGGGCGGGAAGGCGGCCTTTGAAGCTTTCTTT; CDR3: CASSIEGGKAAFEAFF
size: many; D: .; V: TRBV14; J: TRBJ1-4; DNA: TGTGCCAGCAGCACCCGTGGAGAAAAACTGTTTTTT; CDR3: CASSTRGEKLFF
size: few; D: .; V: TRBV13; J: TRBJ2-2; DNA: TGTGCCAGCAGCTATAAGCCAGGGGGGACCACCGGGGAGCTGTTTTTT; CDR3: CASSYKPGGTTGELFF
size: .; D: .; V: TRBV28; J: TRBJ1-1; DNA: TGTGCCAGCAGCTTGCTCCTAGGGGGGAACACTGAAGCTTTCTTT; CDR3: CASSLLLGGNTEAFF
size: .; D: .; V: TRBV5-1; J: TRBJ2-1; DNA: TGCGCCAGCAGCTCCGGGACACTTTACAATGAGCAGTTCTTC; CDR3: CASSSGTLYNEQFF
size: .; D: TRBD1; V: TRBV7-2; J: TRBJ2-1; DNA: TGTGCCAGCAGCTTGGGACAGGGGCTCTACAATGAGCAGTTCTTC; CDR3: CASSLGQGLYNEQFF
size: few; D: .; V: TRBV10-3; J: TRBJ2-5; DNA: TGTGCCATCAGTGATCACGGAAATCGGGAGACCCAGTACTTC; CDR3: CAISDHGNRETQYF
size: many; D: .; V: TRBV28; J: TRBJ1-3; DNA: TGTGCCAGCAGCCTTAATGACCTCTCGAGGGGAAACACCATATATTTT; CDR3: CASSLNDLSRGNTIYF
size: few; D: .; V: TRBV11-3; J: TRBJ2-1; DNA: TGTGCCAGCAGACCGGTAGGCAATGAGCAGTTCTTC; CDR3: CASRPVGNEQFF
size: .; D: TRBD1; V: TRBV19; J: TRBJ2-1; DNA: TGTGCCAGTAGTATGGGGACAGACAATGAGCAGTTCTTC; CDR3: CASSMGTDNEQFF
size: .; D: .; V: TRBV6-6; J: TRBJ2-6; DNA: TGTGCCAGCAGTTACGGGAGCTCTGGGGCCAACGTCCTGACTTTC; CDR3: CASSYGSSGANVLTF